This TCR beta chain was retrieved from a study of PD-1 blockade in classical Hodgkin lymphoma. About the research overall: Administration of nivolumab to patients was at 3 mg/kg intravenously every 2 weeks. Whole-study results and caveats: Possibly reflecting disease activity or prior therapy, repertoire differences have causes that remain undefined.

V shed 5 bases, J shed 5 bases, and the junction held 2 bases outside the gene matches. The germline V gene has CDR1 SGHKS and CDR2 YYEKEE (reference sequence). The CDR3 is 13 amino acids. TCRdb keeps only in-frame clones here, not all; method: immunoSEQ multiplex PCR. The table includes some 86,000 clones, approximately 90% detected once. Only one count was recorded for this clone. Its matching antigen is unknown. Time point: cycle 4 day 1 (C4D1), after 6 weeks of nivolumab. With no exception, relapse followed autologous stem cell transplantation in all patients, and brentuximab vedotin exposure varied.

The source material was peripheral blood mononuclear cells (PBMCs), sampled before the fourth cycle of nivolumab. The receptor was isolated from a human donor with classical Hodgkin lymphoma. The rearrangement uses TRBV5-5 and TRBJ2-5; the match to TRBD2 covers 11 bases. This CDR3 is CASSSGGAETQYF. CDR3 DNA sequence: TGTGCCAGCAGTAGCGGGGGGGCCGAGACCCAGTACTTC.